A single sample gave rise to the 12 T cell receptor beta chains below, sequenced in a study of T cell responses to AZD1222 COVID-19 vaccine. Assay: immunoSEQ multiplex PCR; the TCRdb copy retains only in-frame clones and omits some. Here the sample spans 140,000 to 150,000 clones, 80% to 95% being singletons. This specimen consisted of peripheral blood, obtained on day 0 of MenACWY control vaccination. Receptors originate from an adult in good health.

The chain joins TRBV7-9 to TRBJ2-6; D is perhaps TRBD1 or TRBD2 (7 bases each). The ends were cut back, 5 bases at V and 0 bases at J, with 11 bases in the middle. This CDR3 is built from 16 residues. CDR1 and CDR2 from the germline V gene are SEHNR and FQNEAQ (reference sequence). This CDR3 is CASSGGDSSGANVLTF. The CDR3 DNA reads TGTGCCAGCAGCGGGGGGGACAGCTCTGGGGCCAACGTCCTGACTTTC.

The chain employs TRBV9 and TRBJ1-2; D is ambiguous. The germline V gene encodes CDR1 SGDLS and CDR2 YYNGEE. V was pared by 2 bases and J by 0 bases, with 8 bases between. CDR3 length: 14 residues. The CDR3 is CASSVTVANYGYTF. The CDR3 region has the DNA TGTGCCAGCAGCGTTACGGTAGCTAACTATGGCTACACCTTC.

The chain uses TRBV3-1 (or the pseudogene TRBV3-2) and TRBJ2-7; 8 bases agree with TRBD1. The CDR3 has 16 amino acids. The germline gives CDR1 LGHDT, CDR2 YNNKEL (reference sequence). Trimming cost V 4 bases and J 0 bases; bases outside gene matches: 8. The CDR3 reads CASSLGDRLTSYEQYF. CDR3 DNA sequence: TGTGCCAGCAGCCTTGGGGACAGGTTAACCTCCTACGAGCAGTACTTC.

The rearrangement uses TRBV5-1 and TRBJ1-5; 7 bases line up with TRBD1. The V gene end was trimmed by 4 bases and the J gene end by 5 bases; junction bases not matched to a gene: 3. This CDR3 has 13 amino acids. The germline V gene encodes CDR1 SGHRS and CDR2 YFSETQ. For the CDR3, the DNA is TGCGCCAGCAGCACCACAGGGGATCAGCCCCAGCATTTT. Translating it yields CASSTTGDQPQHF.

The rearrangement uses TRBV24-1 and TRBJ2-2, with 10 positions matching TRBD1. CDR1 is KGHDR and CDR2 is SFDVKD in the germline V gene. The J segment lost 7 bases and the V segment lost 4 bases, leaving 8 bases of the junction unmatched. This CDR3 is 16 amino acids long. The CDR3 coding sequence is TGTGCCACCAGTGACACCGGGACAGGGGCTGACGGGGAGCTGTTTTTT. Protein: CATSDTGTGADGELFF.

This chain links TRBV5-4 with TRBJ1-4, with 9 bases fitting TRBD1. Germline CDR1 and CDR2: SGHNT and YYREEE (reference sequence). The CDR3 runs to 15 residues. V was pared by 2 bases and J by 4 bases, with 3 bases of the junction left unmatched. This CDR3 reads CASSFGQGFNEKLFF. For the CDR3, the DNA is TGTGCCAGCAGCTTTGGACAGGGGTTTAATGAAAAACTGTTTTTT.

The chain recombines TRBV7-9 with TRBJ1-1; maybe TRBD1 (5 bases). This CDR3 region has 14 residues. Germline V gene sequence: CDR1 SEHNR, CDR2 FQNEAQ (reference sequence). Trimming stripped 7 bases from V and 4 bases from J, with 16 bases between. Here the CDR3 DNA reads TGTGCCAGCATCATGAACGCAGGGTCCACTGAAGCTTTCTTT. Protein product: CASIMNAGSTEAFF.

V gene TRBV24-1 combines with J gene TRBJ1-1; D ambiguous. The CDR3 is 14 amino acids. Germline CDR1 KGHDR, CDR2 SFDVKD. The V and J ends lost 2 bases and 0 bases respectively, with 6 bases between them. The chain's CDR3 is CATSDSTVNTEAFF. CDR3 DNA: TGTGCCACCAGTGATTCAACAGTGAACACTGAAGCTTTCTTT.

The rearrangement links TRBV29-1 to TRBJ2-2, with 10 positions matching TRBD2. Germline V gene data show CDR1 as SQVTM and CDR2 as ANQGSEA. J lost 5 bases, V lost 7 bases, and 7 bases had no gene match. CDR3 length: 14 residues. This CDR3 reads CSAIAGGATGELFF. The CDR3 region has the DNA TGCAGCGCCATAGCGGGAGGAGCTACCGGGGAGCTGTTTTTT.

CDR3 amino acids: CASSLPGQTYEQYF. CDR3 in DNA: TGTGCCAGCAGTCTCCCGGGACAGACTTACGAGCAGTACTTC. The chain has TRBV28 and TRBJ2-7; 7 nucleotides agree with TRBD1. The CDR3 spans 14 residues. The V and J ends lost 5 bases and 4 bases, in that order; junction bases with no gene match: 8. In germline, CDR1 is MDHEN, CDR2 SYDVKM.

This clone appeared once. The chain has TRBV28 and TRBJ1-4; D gene ambiguous. The CDR3 totals 15 residues. Trimming took off 1 base at V and 4 bases at J, with 10 bases between the two ends. Germline V gives CDR1 MDHEN, CDR2 SYDVKM. The CDR3 nucleotides read TGTGCCAGCAGTTTATCGGTACTCCTTAATGAAAAACTGTTTTTT. This codes for CASSLSVLLNEKLFF. Full variable domain (outside the CDR3, taken from reference TRBV28 and TRBJ1-4): DVKVTQSSRYLVKRTGEKVFLECVQDMDHENMFWYRQDPGLGLRLIYFSYDVKMKEKGDIPEGYSVSREKKERFSLILESASTNQTSMYLCASSLSVLLNEKLFFGSGTQLSVL.

This chain joins TRBV6-5 and TRBJ2-2; TRBD1 matches at 8 bases. The CDR3 contains 15 residues. V lost 8 bases, J lost 1 base, and 6 bases stayed unmatched. The germline CDR1 and CDR2 sequences are MNHEY and SVGAGI. CDR3 protein: CASSPGTGNTGELFF. The CDR3 nucleotides read TGTGCCAGCTCACCCGGGACAGGGAACACCGGGGAGCTGTTTTTT.